Listed below are T cell receptor beta chains from one sample, sequenced in a study of shared clonotypes between healthy human individuals. Libraries were prepared by immunoSEQ multiplex PCR; TCRdb keeps only in-frame clonotypes and omits some of them. Here the sample spans a few million clones, more than 90% being singletons. Sequencing input: naive CD4+ T cells sorted from blood. Receptors originate from a young man in good health. Both conserved end residues are trimmed from each CDR3.

V: TRBV5-4
length: 13
J: TRBJ2-6
CDR3: ASRQDRAGANVLT

V: TRBV11-3
length: 12
J: TRBJ2-1
CDR3: ASSRGLAGGPEF

V: TRBV7-2
length: 13
J: TRBJ2-7
CDR3: ASSRTGTGPYEQY

V: TRBV27
length: 12
J: TRBJ1-5
CDR3: ASSFAESNQPQH

V: TRBV7-7
length: 15
J: TRBJ2-5
CDR3: ASSLGWRQGGGETQY

V: TRBV5-1
length: 10
J: TRBJ2-2
CDR3: ASSSTGGELF

V: TRBV30
length: 9
J: TRBJ2-7
CDR3: AWSYRDEQY

V: TRBV30
length: 9
J: TRBJ2-1
CDR3: AWSGKSEQF

V: TRBV20-1
length: 9
J: TRBJ2-7
CDR3: SAKAFGEQY

V: TRBV5-1
length: 13
J: TRBJ2-2
CDR3: ASTIGNSNTGELF

V: TRBV28
length: 14
J: TRBJ1-5
CDR3: ASIPTTGGSNQPQH

V: TRBV7-2
length: 10
J: TRBJ1-2
CDR3: ASSRDGYGYT

V: TRBV6-1
length: 13
J: TRBJ2-7
CDR3: ASSEVASGSYEQY

V: TRBV6-5
length: 12
J: TRBJ1-6
CDR3: ASSYGREGSPLH

V: TRBV2
length: 13
J: TRBJ2-1
CDR3: ASRADRVGDNEQF

V: TRBV6-5
length: 10
J: TRBJ2-7
CDR3: ASRGTAYEQY

V: TRBV6-1
length: 12
J: TRBJ2-5
CDR3: ASSEEDLRSTQY

V: TRBV23-1
length: 15
J: TRBJ2-1
CDR3: ASSPRPGWMPYNEQF

V: TRBV7-6
length: 11
J: TRBJ1-3
CDR3: ASSHGSGNTIY

V: TRBV7-2
length: 10
J: TRBJ1-1
CDR3: ASSSSIAEAF

V: TRBV19
length: 9
J: TRBJ2-2
CDR3: ASSIVGELF

V: TRBV5-4
length: 13
J: TRBJ2-3
CDR3: ASSVGTGKIDTQY

V: TRBV30
length: 11
J: TRBJ2-7
CDR3: AWSVWGSYEQY

V: TRBV19
length: 11
J: TRBJ1-5
CDR3: ASSITDEQPQH

V: TRBV11-2
length: 13
J: TRBJ2-6
CDR3: ASRRPGVRANVLT

V: TRBV30
length: 11
J: TRBJ1-1
CDR3: AWSVKGSTEAF

V: TRBV9
length: 12
J: TRBJ2-5
CDR3: ASSVTGAGETQY

V: TRBV6-4
length: 13
J: TRBJ1-6
CDR3: ASSEGGSTRSPLH

V: TRBV5-4
length: 12
J: TRBJ2-1
CDR3: ASTSGRAYNEQF

V: TRBV2
length: 13
J: TRBJ2-6
CDR3: ASKIQGSGANVLT

V: TRBV11-2
length: 11
J: TRBJ2-2
CDR3: ASSLQGTGELF

V: TRBV10-1
length: 13
J: TRBJ1-2
CDR3: ASSERDRGTYGYT

V: TRBV30
length: 12
J: TRBJ2-7
CDR3: AWSVWGQGYEQY

V: TRBV1
length: 7
J: TRBJ2-7
CDR3: TSSCQQY

V: TRBV19
length: 13
J: TRBJ1-5
CDR3: ASSEEDRGNQPQH

V: TRBV7-9
length: 14
J: TRBJ2-3
CDR3: ASSLVLAGGSDTQY

V: TRBV6-5
length: 12
J: TRBJ1-2
CDR3: ASSYSTGRDGYT

V: TRBV15
length: 12
J: TRBJ1-3
CDR3: ATSGGSAGNTIY

V: TRBV7-3
length: 12
J: TRBJ1-1
CDR3: ASSLSQENTEAF

V: TRBV19
length: 13
J: TRBJ2-2
CDR3: ASSHPGGSTGELF

V: TRBV27
length: 12
J: TRBJ1-5
CDR3: ASSFRVESQPQH

V: TRBV6-1
length: 10
J: TRBJ2-7
CDR3: ASSVLAGGQY

V: TRBV27
length: 11
J: TRBJ1-1
CDR3: ASSSNRGIGAF

V: TRBV6-5
length: 12
J: TRBJ2-1
CDR3: ASSYWGRGYEQF

V: TRBV5-1
length: 14
J: TRBJ2-1
CDR3: ASSTGLASGGNEQF

V: TRBV21-1
length: 13
J: TRBJ2-5
CDR3: ASSKRRQGGETQY

V: TRBV19
length: 14
J: TRBJ1-2
CDR3: ASSIDPTGTDYGYT